This T cell receptor (beta chain) was observed in a study of T cells in Graves' hyperthyroidism and ophthalmopathy. Study-wide results and caveats: Most clonotypes expanded in thyroid above 0.001 were likewise present in blood. Ophthalmopathy was model-predicted a median roughly 6.3 months pre-onset.

This clonotype was observed at least ten times. Antigen: not known. Under 3 months was the duration of disease in ophthalmopathy patients, who also had a Clinical Activity Score of at least 3 and a NOSPECS grade of at least 4. From RNA transcripts, TCR beta CDR3 regions were amplified. Researchers ran a first-round RT-PCR on the TCR CDR3 using the HTBI primer set. TCRdb recomputed calls from the multiplex PCR reads with MiXCR, one row per CDR3 protein. The table includes fewer than 400,000 distinct CDR3 sequences, over 13% detected once. Germline lookup yields CDR1 MNHEY and CDR2 SMNVEV (reference sequence). The CDR3 totals 14 residues. The ends lost 8 bases at V and 5 bases at J; junction bases unmatched: 7.

The chain links TRBV27 to TRBJ2-5; 11 positions match TRBD2. This TCR came from a man in his fifties with Graves' ophthalmopathy. The sequenced sample consisted of blood. The CDR3, as DNA: TGTGCCAGCCATACTAGCGGGAGTTGGGAGACCCAGTACTTC. Protein: CASHTSGSWETQYF.